The T cell receptor (beta chain) under discussion was sequenced for a study of control samples from healthy donors and cancer patients (dated by TCRdb to about 2020). With regard to this clone: Its target antigen remains unknown. It has no much larger one-base neighbor in the sample; base qualities were not kept.

Its CDR3 holds 14 amino acids, cysteine through phenylalanine. Just the 42-base CDR3 DNA is kept, in frame starting at base 1. CDR1 and CDR2 (MNHNS, SASEGT) derive from the germline V gene. V drops 2 bases and J drops 15 bases, leaving 20 bases in between. The library was obtained by the immunoSEQ multiplex PCR assay. TCRdb obtained this table from immuneACCESS and retained in-frame rearrangements with V and J assigned. These tables miss some clones; where compared with another copy, unresolved V genes account for less than half of the shortfall, and the remainder is unexplained. A total of roughly 92,000 clones appear in this sample, approximately 86% of them only once. Around 1.3% of the sample lies in the top ten.

Sample: blood. The clonotype comes from a woman between 45 and 65 years old in good health. The chain joins TRBV6-1 to TRBJ2-1; too little of a D gene remains to name it. The CDR3 protein sequence reads: CASSESLTPTKRFF. The DNA reads TGTGCCAGCAGTGAATCCTTGACACCCACGAAGCGGTTCTTC.